These 7 T cell receptor beta chains originate from one sample sequenced in a study of blood T cell repertoires in COVID-19. The assay was immunoSEQ multiplex PCR, and TCRdb's table has in-frame clones only and misses some. The sample shows about 49,000 clones, about 85% of them seen only once. The source material was peripheral blood. These receptors came from a man aged 40-49 years with active COVID-19.

The chain links TRBV19 to TRBJ2-3; TRBD2 aligns across 7 bases. Germline assignment: CDR1 LNHDA and CDR2 SQIVND (reference sequence). This CDR3 comprises 16 residues. The trim removed 3 bases at V and 4 bases at J, leaving 10 bases unmatched. Written as DNA, the CDR3 is TGTGCCAGTAGTATCTCCTCGGCGGGAGCGGCAGATACGCAGTATTTT. Translation gives CASSISSAGAADTQYF.

This chain links TRBV6-4 with TRBJ2-2, with TRBD2 identical over 7 bases. The junction had 8 bases not matched to a gene; V was cut back by 6 bases and J by 7 bases. Germline CDR1 reads MRHNA; CDR2 reads SNTAGT. The CDR3 loop spans 14 amino acids. In DNA form, the CDR3 reads TGTGCCAGCAGGACTAGCTTAGACGTCGGGGAGCTGTTTTTT. Amino acid sequence: CASRTSLDVGELFF.

The chain recombines TRBV27 with TRBJ2-7, with 7 bases that match TRBD1. V lost 6 bases and J lost 3; bases outside the gene matches: 2. Germline values: CDR1 MNHEY, CDR2 SMNVEV (reference sequence). The CDR3 length is 12 residues. In DNA, the CDR3 is TGTGCCAGCAGCGGGACAGACTACGAGCAGTACTTC. This encodes CASSGTDYEQYF.

The rearrangement joins TRBV15 to TRBJ1-5; TRBD1 is a possible D gene (5 bases). V lost 0 bases, J lost 5 bases, and 8 bases lay in between. The CDR3 covers 14 residues. The germline V gene encodes CDR1 LNHNV and CDR2 YYDKDF (reference sequence). DNA for the CDR3: TGTGCCACCAGCAGAGACAGGGAAGATCAGCCCCAGCATTTT. This gives the protein CATSRDREDQPQHF.

The chain couples TRBV6-6 to TRBJ2-7; 10 bases agree with TRBD2. V was clipped by 4 bases and J by 4 bases; unmatched bases: 7. CDR3 length: 15 amino acids. The V gene's germline CDR1 is MNHNY and CDR2 SVGAGI (reference sequence). CDR3 region: CASSSPASGSYEQYF. The CDR3 coding sequence is TGTGCCAGCAGTTCCCCAGCTAGCGGGAGTTACGAGCAGTACTTC.

This clone was picked up one time. The rearrangement links TRBV27 to TRBJ2-3; maybe TRBD2 (6 bases). This CDR3 is built from 15 residues. The germline V and J ends were trimmed by 4 bases and 4 bases, with 15 bases remaining between them. Germline CDR1 reads MNHEY; CDR2 reads SMNVEV (reference sequence). For the CDR3, the DNA is TGTGCCAGCAGTTGGGGGAGCGGGCCAGCAGATACGCAGTATTTT. Its translation is CASSWGSGPADTQYF.

This chain links TRBV11-3 with TRBJ2-3; 13 nucleotides align to TRBD2. This CDR3 is built from 18 residues. V was pared by 4 bases and J by 2 bases, with 9 bases of the junction left unmatched. In germline, CDR1 is SGHNT, CDR2 YENEEA. The CDR3 DNA reads TGTGCCAGCAGCTCCGGGACTAGCGGGACTCCGGACACAGATACGCAGTATTTT. Translated: CASSSGTSGTPDTDTQYF.